This entry is about one TCR beta chain. The study ran its PCR with 60 Vbeta and 13 Jbeta primers. Clones were read by immunoSEQ multiplex PCR, and TCRdb kept only the in-frame ones, dropping some. Here the sample spans 150,000 to 200,000 clones, approximately 79% being singletons. This sample was included in a study of cytomegalovirus exposure and HLA in healthy donors. Germline CDR1 reads LNHNV; CDR2 reads YYDKDF (reference sequence). V lost 0 bases and J lost 3; bases outside the gene matches: 12. This CDR3 region has 19 residues. Material for sequencing was PBMCs. The V gene is TRBV15, the J gene TRBJ2-7; TRBD1 agrees at 12 bases. This TCR derives from a man aged 45-60 years in good health and CMV-seropositive. CDR3 sequence reads: CATSRERGTGGLANYEQYF. In DNA, the CDR3 is TGTGCCACCAGCAGAGAGAGAGGGACAGGGGGCCTGGCCAACTACGAGCAGTACTTC.